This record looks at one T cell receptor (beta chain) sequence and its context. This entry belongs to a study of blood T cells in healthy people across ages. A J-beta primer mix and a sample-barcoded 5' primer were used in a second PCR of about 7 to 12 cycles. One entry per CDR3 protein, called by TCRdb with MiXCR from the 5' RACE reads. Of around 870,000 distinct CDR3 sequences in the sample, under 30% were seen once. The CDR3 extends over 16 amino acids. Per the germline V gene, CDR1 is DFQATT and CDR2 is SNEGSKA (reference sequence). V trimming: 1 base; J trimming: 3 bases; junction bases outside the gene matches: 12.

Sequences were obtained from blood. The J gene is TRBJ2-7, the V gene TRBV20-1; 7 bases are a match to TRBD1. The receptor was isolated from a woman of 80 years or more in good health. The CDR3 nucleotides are TGCAGTGCTAGAGGCTTGACAGGGAATCTGATCTACGAGCAGTACTTC. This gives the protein CSARGLTGNLIYEQYF.